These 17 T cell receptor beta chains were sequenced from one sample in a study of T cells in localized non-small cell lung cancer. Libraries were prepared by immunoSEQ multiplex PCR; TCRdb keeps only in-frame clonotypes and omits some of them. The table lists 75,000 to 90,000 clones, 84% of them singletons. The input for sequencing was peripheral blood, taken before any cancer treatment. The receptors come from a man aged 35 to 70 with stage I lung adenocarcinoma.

The CDR3 nucleotides are TGTGCCAGCAGCTCGGGACAGGGCCGTCTCTCTGGAAACACCATATATTTT. Residues: CASSSGQGRLSGNTIYF. The V call is TRBV7-2, the J call TRBJ1-3, with 9 nucleotides matching TRBD1. The CDR3 totals 17 residues. The germline V gene has CDR1 SGHTA and CDR2 FQGNSA. Trimming cost V 4 bases and J 0 bases; bases outside gene matches: 7.

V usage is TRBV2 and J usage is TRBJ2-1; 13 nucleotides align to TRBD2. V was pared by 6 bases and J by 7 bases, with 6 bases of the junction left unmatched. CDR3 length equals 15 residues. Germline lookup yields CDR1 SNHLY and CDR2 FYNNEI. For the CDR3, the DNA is TGTGCCAGCAGGGGACTAGCGGGAACGGGGAATGAGCAGTTCTTC. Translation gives CASRGLAGTGNEQFF. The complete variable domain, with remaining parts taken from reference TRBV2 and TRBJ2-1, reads EPEVTQTPSHQVTQMGQEVILRCVPISNHLYFYWYRQILGQKVEFLVSFYNNEISEKSEIFDDQFSVERPDGSNFTLKIRSTKLEDSAMYFCASRGLAGTGNEQFFGPGTRLTVL.

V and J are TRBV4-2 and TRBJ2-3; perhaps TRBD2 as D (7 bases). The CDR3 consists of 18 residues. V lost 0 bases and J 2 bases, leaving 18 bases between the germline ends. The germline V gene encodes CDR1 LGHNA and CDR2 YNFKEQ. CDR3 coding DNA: TGTGCCAGCAGCCAAGATTGGGGATTTGCGGGGGCCACAGATACGCAGTATTTT. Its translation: CASSQDWGFAGATDTQYF.

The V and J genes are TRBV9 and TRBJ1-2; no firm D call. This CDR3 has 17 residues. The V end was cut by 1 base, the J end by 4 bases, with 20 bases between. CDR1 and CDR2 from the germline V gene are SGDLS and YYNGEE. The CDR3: CASSVNKEVLTPYGYTF. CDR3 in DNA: TGTGCCAGCAGCGTAAATAAGGAGGTCCTAACCCCCTATGGCTACACCTTC.

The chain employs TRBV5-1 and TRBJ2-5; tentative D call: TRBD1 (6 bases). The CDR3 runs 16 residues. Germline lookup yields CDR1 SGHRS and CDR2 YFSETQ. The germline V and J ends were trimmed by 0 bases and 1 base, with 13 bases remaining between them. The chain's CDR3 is CASSLEVLGAQETQYF. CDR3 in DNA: TGCGCCAGCAGCTTGGAGGTTTTGGGGGCCCAAGAGACCCAGTACTTC.

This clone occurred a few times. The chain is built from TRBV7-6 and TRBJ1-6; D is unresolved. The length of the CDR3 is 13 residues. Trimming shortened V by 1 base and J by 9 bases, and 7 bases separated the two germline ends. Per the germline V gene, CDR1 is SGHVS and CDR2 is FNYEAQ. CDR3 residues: CASSLVLVSPLHF. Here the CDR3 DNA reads TGTGCCAGCAGCTTAGTGCTGGTTTCACCCCTCCACTTT.

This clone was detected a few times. For the CDR3, the DNA is TGTGCCAGCAGGAACAGGGAGGGGACAGATACGCAGTATTTT. Protein product: CASRNREGTDTQYF. The chain uses TRBV6-1 and TRBJ2-3; possible D gene TRBD2, 7 bases. This CDR3 is built from 14 residues. The V gene lost 6 bases and the J gene lost 3 bases, with 13 bases spanning the gap. CDR1 and CDR2 (germline): MNHNS, SASEGT.

The CDR3 DNA reads TGTGCCAGCAGCTTATGGGACAGGGGCGAAGAGGGGGAACGTGAAAAACTGTTTTTT. This codes for CASSLWDRGEEGEREKLFF. The chain is built from TRBV7-9 and TRBJ1-4; TRBD1 matches at 10 bases. CDR1 is SEHNR, CDR2 FQNEAQ, per germline (reference sequence). J lost 7 bases, V lost 2 bases, and 16 bases had no gene match. The CDR3 consists of 19 residues.

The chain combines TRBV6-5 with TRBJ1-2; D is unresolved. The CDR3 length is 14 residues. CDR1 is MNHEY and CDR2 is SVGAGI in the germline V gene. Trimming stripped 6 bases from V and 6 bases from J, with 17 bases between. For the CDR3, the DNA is TGTGCCAGCAGCCGAGGACTGGACGGGGATGGCTACACCTTC. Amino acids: CASSRGLDGDGYTF.

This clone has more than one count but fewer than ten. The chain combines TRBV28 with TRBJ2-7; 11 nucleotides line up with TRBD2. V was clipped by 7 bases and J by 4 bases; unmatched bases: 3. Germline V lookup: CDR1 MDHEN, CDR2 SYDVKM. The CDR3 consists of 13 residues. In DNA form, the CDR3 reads TGTGCCAGCATATTAGCGGGAGGGTACGAGCAGTACTTC. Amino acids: CASILAGGYEQYF.

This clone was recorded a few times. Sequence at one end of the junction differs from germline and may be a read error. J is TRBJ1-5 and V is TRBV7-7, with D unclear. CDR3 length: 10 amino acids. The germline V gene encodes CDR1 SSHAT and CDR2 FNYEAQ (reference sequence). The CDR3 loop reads CASSVNPQHF. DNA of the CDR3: TGTGCTAGCAGCGTCAACCCCCAGCATTTT.

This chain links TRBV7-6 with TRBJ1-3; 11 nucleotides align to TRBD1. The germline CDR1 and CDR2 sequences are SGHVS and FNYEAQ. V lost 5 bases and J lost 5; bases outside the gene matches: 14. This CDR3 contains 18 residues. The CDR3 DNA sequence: TGTGCCAGCAGCCCAAGACCCACGGGACAGGGGGTCCGAAACACCATATATTTT. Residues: CASSPRPTGQGVRNTIYF.

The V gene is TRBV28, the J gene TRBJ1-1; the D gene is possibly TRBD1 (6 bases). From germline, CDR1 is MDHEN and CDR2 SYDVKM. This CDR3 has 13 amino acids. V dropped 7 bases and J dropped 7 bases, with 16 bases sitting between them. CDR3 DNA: TGTGCCAGCACCCCGGGGGGGCCAATTGAAGCTTTCTTT. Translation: CASTPGGPIEAFF.

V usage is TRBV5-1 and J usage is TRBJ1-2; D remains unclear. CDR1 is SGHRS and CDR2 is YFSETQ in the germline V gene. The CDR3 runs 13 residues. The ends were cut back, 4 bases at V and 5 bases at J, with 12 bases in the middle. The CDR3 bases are TGCGCCAGCAGCGCGGGAGTCGTTTATGGCTACACCTTC. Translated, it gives CASSAGVVYGYTF.

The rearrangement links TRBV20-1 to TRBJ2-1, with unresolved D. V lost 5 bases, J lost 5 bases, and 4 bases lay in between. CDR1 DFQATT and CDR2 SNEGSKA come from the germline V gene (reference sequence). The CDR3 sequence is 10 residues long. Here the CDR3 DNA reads TGCAGTGCTCCGAACAATGAGCAGTTCTTC. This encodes CSAPNNEQFF.

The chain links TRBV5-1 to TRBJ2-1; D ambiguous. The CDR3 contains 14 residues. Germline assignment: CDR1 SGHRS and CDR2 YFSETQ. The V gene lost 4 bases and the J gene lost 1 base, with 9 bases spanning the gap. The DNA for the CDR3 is TGCGCCAGCAGCCGAGCTTATTCCTACAATGAGCAGTTCTTC. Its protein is CASSRAYSYNEQFF.

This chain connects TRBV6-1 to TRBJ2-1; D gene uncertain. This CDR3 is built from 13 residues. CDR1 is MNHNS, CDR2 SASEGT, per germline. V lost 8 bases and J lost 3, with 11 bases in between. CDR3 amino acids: CASDRSFYNEQFF. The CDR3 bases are TGTGCCAGCGACCGTTCTTTCTACAATGAGCAGTTCTTC.